The 26 T cell receptor beta chains presented below share a single source sample, sequenced in a study of a mutant IDH1 vaccine in newly diagnosed glioma. What these receptors recognize is not known. The time point is: week 35, safety follow-up. Vaccination comprised doses that each held 300 ug of mutant IDH1 20-mer peptide, plus topical imiquimod. Using immunoSEQ multiplex PCR, the repertoire was profiled, and TCRdb retains in-frame clones only, with some absent. The sample contains tens of thousands of clones, roughly 84% of which appear only once. This sample comprised PBMCs, obtained from a glioma patient whose treatment included an IDH1 peptide vaccine. These receptors originate from a man aged 18 to 30 with glioma.

V is TRBV14 and J is TRBJ1-4; D gene unclear. The CDR3 runs to 14 residues. The germline CDR1 and CDR2 sequences are SGHDN and FVKESK. The V end lost 2 bases, the J end lost 0 bases, and 4 bases lay between the germline ends. CDR3 residues: CASSQLATNEKLFF. The CDR3 DNA follows: TGTGCCAGCAGCCAATTAGCAACTAATGAAAAACTGTTTTTT.

The chain has TRBV2 and TRBJ2-7, with D possibly TRBD2 on 5 matching bases. This CDR3 has 14 residues. From germline, CDR1 is SNHLY and CDR2 FYNNEI. Trimming removed 3 bases from V and 3 bases from J, with 12 bases in between. CDR3 sequence reads: CASSDHGRGYEQYF. The CDR3 DNA follows: TGTGCCAGCAGTGACCATGGGAGAGGCTACGAGCAGTACTTC.

This clone was observed a handful of times. The CDR3 region has the DNA TGTGCCAGCAGTGGGACCGGCGGGCAGCCCCAGCATTTT. Residues: CASSGTGGQPQHF. The V gene is TRBV6-5, the J gene TRBJ1-5; TRBD1 is a possible D gene (5 bases). V lost 5 bases and J 7 bases, leaving 12 bases between the germline ends. This CDR3 has 13 amino acids. Per germline, CDR1 MNHEY and CDR2 SVGAGI.

The chain joins TRBV5-8 to TRBJ2-7; 8 bases match TRBD1. The V and J ends lost 4 bases and 2 bases, in that order; junction bases with no gene match: 8. CDR3 length: 15 amino acids. From germline, CDR1 is SGHTS and CDR2 YDEGEE. The CDR3 loop reads CASSDGPTGAYEQYF. CDR3 DNA: TGTGCCAGCAGCGACGGTCCGACAGGGGCCTACGAGCAGTACTTC.

The genes are TRBV2 and TRBJ1-6; D is unclear. V dropped 7 bases and J dropped 0 bases, with 16 bases sitting between them. There are 17 residues in the CDR3. From germline, CDR1 is SNHLY and CDR2 FYNNEI. The CDR3 region has the DNA TGTGCCAGCACAGAGACTTCGCACAGCTCCTATAATTCACCCCTCCACTTT. Its translation is CASTETSHSSYNSPLHF. Full variable domain (missing parts from reference TRBV2 and TRBJ1-6): EPEVTQTPSHQVTQMGQEVILRCVPISNHLYFYWYRQILGQKVEFLVSFYNNEISEKSEIFDDQFSVERPDGSNFTLKIRSTKLEDSAMYFCASTETSHSSYNSPLHFGNGTRLTVT.

The chain combines TRBV27 with TRBJ1-1; 11 nucleotides line up with TRBD1. Germline lookup yields CDR1 MNHEY and CDR2 SMNVEV (reference sequence). The V and J ends lost 4 bases and 3 bases, in that order; junction bases with no gene match: 7. The length of the CDR3 is 16 residues. CDR3 in DNA: TGTGCCAGCAGTTCAAGTGGACAGGGGGCGTACACTGAAGCTTTCTTT. The encoded protein is CASSSSGQGAYTEAFF.

The chain recombines TRBV4-2 with TRBJ1-2, with 9 positions matching TRBD1. Germline CDR1 is LGHNA and CDR2 is YNFKEQ. V dropped 0 bases and J dropped 7; count of bases not matched to a gene: 9. The CDR3 covers 16 residues. CDR3 in amino acids: CASSQDPGQGIRGYTF. CDR3 nucleotides: TGTGCCAGCAGCCAAGATCCAGGACAGGGGATTCGTGGCTACACCTTC.

This clone came up a few times. The V call is TRBV2, the J call TRBJ1-4; the D is unclear. Germline lookup yields CDR1 SNHLY and CDR2 FYNNEI. The V end was cut by 7 bases, the J end by 7 bases, with 13 bases between. CDR3 length equals 13 residues. The CDR3 region is CASKVTLGEKLFF. The DNA of the CDR3 is TGTGCCAGCAAGGTTACGTTAGGTGAAAAACTGTTTTTT.

This chain joins TRBV5-6 and TRBJ2-1; D could derive from TRBD1 or TRBD2 (7 bases each). There are 15 residues in the CDR3. CDR1 and CDR2 from the germline V gene are SGHDT and YYEEEE. Trimming took 3 bases from V and 4 from J, leaving 14 bases between them. CDR3 bases: TGTGCCAGCAGCTCAGGGGGGGGGCGGTACAATGAGCAGTTCTTC. The encoded protein is CASSSGGGRYNEQFF.

The chain couples TRBV28 to TRBJ2-7, with a possible D match to TRBD1 (6 bases). Germline V gene lookup returns CDR1 MDHEN and CDR2 SYDVKM. CDR3 length equals 14 residues. V lost 2 bases, J lost 2 bases, and 10 bases lay in between. This chain's CDR3 is CASSLQGNTYEQYF. The CDR3, as DNA: TGTGCCAGCAGTTTACAGGGGAACACCTACGAGCAGTACTTC.

This chain links TRBV6-5 with TRBJ1-1; D call uncertain. The CDR3 has 15 residues. The germline V gene has CDR1 MNHEY and CDR2 SVGAGI. V gave up 3 bases and J gave up 1 base, with 12 bases separating them. The CDR3, as DNA: TGTGCCAGCAGTTATCTTTTTAATCCGAACACTGAAGCTTTCTTT. It codes for CASSYLFNPNTEAFF.

This clone was detected only once. The genes are TRBV4-1 and TRBJ2-7; 8 bases align to TRBD1. There are 15 residues in the CDR3. V lost 2 bases and J lost 2; bases outside the gene matches: 5. Per germline, CDR1 MGHRA and CDR2 YSYEKL. The CDR3 DNA is TGCGCCAGCAGCCAATGGACAGGGAACGCCTACGAGCAGTACTTC. Encoded protein: CASSQWTGNAYEQYF.

For the CDR3, the DNA is TGTGCCAGCAGTGAATATACGGGGAACACCGGGGAGCTGTTTTTT. It specifies CASSEYTGNTGELFF. The chain couples TRBV25-1 to TRBJ2-2; no reliable D call. Between the trimmed V and J ends, which lost 0 bases and 1 base, there was a span of 6 bases. This CDR3 has 15 residues. Germline CDR1 and CDR2: MGHDK and SYGVNS.

The chain couples TRBV9 to TRBJ2-1; D possibly corresponds to TRBD2 (5 bases). CDR3 length: 17 amino acids. The V end lost 0 bases, the J end lost 1 base, and 14 bases lay between the germline ends. The germline CDR1 and CDR2 sequences are SGDLS and YYNGEE. Written as DNA, the CDR3 is TGTGCCAGCAGCGTAGATGGCTTCTCGGGATCCTACAATGAGCAGTTCTTC. It specifies CASSVDGFSGSYNEQFF. Based on the CDR3 plus reference TRBV9 and TRBJ2-1, the full variable domain is DSGVTQTPKHLITATGQRVTLRCSPRSGDLSVYWYQQSLDQGLQFLIQYYNGEERAKGNILERFSAQQFPDLHSELNLSSLELGDSALYFCASSVDGFSGSYNEQFFGPGTRLTVL.

A single count supports this clone. The V call is TRBV4-2, the J call TRBJ2-7; TRBD2 matches at 7 bases. CDR3 size: 15 residues. Germline assignment: CDR1 LGHNA and CDR2 YNFKEQ. With 4 bases clipped from V and 7 bases from J, the junction kept 13 bases outside the gene matches. In DNA, the CDR3 is TGTGCCAGCAGCCTCGGACTAGAGGAGATGAGGGAGCAGTACTTC. As protein: CASSLGLEEMREQYF.

The chain uses TRBV5-1 and TRBJ1-4; D gene unclear. Germline V lookup: CDR1 SGHRS, CDR2 YFSETQ. The V end lost 0 bases, the J end lost 6 bases, and 12 bases lay between the germline ends. CDR3 size: 15 residues. In DNA form, the CDR3 reads TGCGCCAGCAGCTTGGGCTCCAGAGGACATGAAAAACTGTTTTTT. This encodes CASSLGSRGHEKLFF.

The chain links TRBV11-2 to TRBJ2-2; possibly TRBD2 for D (5 bases). Per germline, CDR1 SGHAT and CDR2 FQNNGV. This CDR3 spans 16 amino acids. The V end lost 1 base, the J end lost 4 bases, and 13 bases lay between the germline ends. The CDR3 spells CASSLVPRGGTGELFF. The CDR3 bases are TGTGCCAGCAGCTTAGTCCCCCGGGGTGGCACCGGGGAGCTGTTTTTT.

J is TRBJ2-1 and V is TRBV6-6; a weak D match, TRBD2 (6 bases). Trimming pared 5 bases from V and 0 bases from J, leaving 11 bases between. Germline CDR1 and CDR2: MNHNY and SVGAGI (reference sequence). The length of the CDR3 is 15 residues. CDR3 loop: CASSAVGGSYNEQFF. Written as DNA, the CDR3 is TGTGCCAGCAGTGCGGTCGGGGGCTCCTACAATGAGCAGTTCTTC.

Here the CDR3 reads CASGGGGQKLFF. CDR3 DNA: TGCGCCAGCGGCGGGGGGGGGCAAAAACTGTTTTTT. The chain is built from TRBV4-3 and TRBJ1-4; TRBD1 might be the D (6 bases). From germline, CDR1 is LGHNA and CDR2 YSLEER. Trimming removed 8 bases from V and 9 bases from J, with 13 bases in between. This CDR3 contains 12 residues.

This clone came up once. This chain joins TRBV7-9 and TRBJ2-1; D gene uncertain. With 8 bases removed from V and 1 base from J, the gap between germline ends came to 12 bases. Germline-derived CDR1 and CDR2 are SEHNR and FQNEAQ (reference sequence). The CDR3 consists of 14 residues. CDR3 nucleotide sequence: TGTGCCAGCCTTCATAGGCCATCCTACAATGAGCAGTTCTTC. Translated: CASLHRPSYNEQFF.

The chain links TRBV7-2 to TRBJ1-4, with D hard to call. CDR3 length equals 14 residues. The V and J ends lost 2 bases and 6 bases respectively, with 10 bases between them. In germline, CDR1 is SGHTA, CDR2 FQGNSA. In DNA form, the CDR3 reads TGTGCCAGCAGCTTAAAGGAAGGCTATGAAAAACTGTTTTTT. Translating it yields CASSLKEGYEKLFF. The full variable domain, completed using reference TRBV7-2 and TRBJ1-4, is GAGVSQSPSNKVTEKGKDVELRCDPISGHTALYWYRQSLGQGLEFLIYFQGNSAPDKSGLPSDRFSAERTGGSVSTLTIQRTQQEDSAVYLCASSLKEGYEKLFFGSGTQLSVL.

This chain connects TRBV5-1 to TRBJ2-1; unclear D gene. This CDR3 is built from 13 residues. V lost 0 bases to trimming and J lost 4 bases, with 5 bases between them. Germline lookup yields CDR1 SGHRS and CDR2 YFSETQ. CDR3 coding DNA: TGCGCCAGCAGCTTGGACGTTTACAATGAGCAGTTCTTC. Its protein product is CASSLDVYNEQFF.

The chain has TRBV7-9 and TRBJ2-2; D might be TRBD2 (7 bases). CDR3 length: 16 amino acids. V gave up 7 bases and J gave up 0 bases, with 15 bases separating them. The V gene's germline CDR1 is SEHNR and CDR2 FQNEAQ (reference sequence). The CDR3 DNA reads TGTGCCAGCATCAAAGGGGGGGTTTCGAACACCGGGGAGCTGTTTTTT. It translates to CASIKGGVSNTGELFF.

V is TRBV4-1 and J is TRBJ2-5, with a tentative D call TRBD2 (6 bases). From germline, CDR1 is MGHRA and CDR2 YSYEKL. The V end was cut by 5 bases, the J end by 5 bases, with 18 bases between. This CDR3 contains 15 residues. CDR3 amino acids: CASSLTRGGTETQYF. DNA for the CDR3: TGCGCCAGCAGCTTGACTCGAGGAGGGACGGAGACCCAGTACTTC.

This clone was observed a few times. This sequence joins TRBV7-2 and TRBJ1-1; D is unclear. The CDR3 has 14 amino acids. CDR1 and CDR2 (germline): SGHTA, FQGNSA. The V end was cut by 0 bases, the J end by 4 bases, with 9 bases between. The CDR3 loop reads CASSLAWVFTEAFF. The CDR3 coding sequence is TGTGCCAGCAGCTTAGCGTGGGTGTTCACTGAAGCTTTCTTT.

The genes are TRBV28 and TRBJ2-7; 9 bases align to TRBD2. The CDR3 is 15 residues long. J was trimmed by 4 bases and V by 5 bases; bases with no gene match: 9. Germline V lookup: CDR1 MDHEN, CDR2 SYDVKM. The CDR3 here is CASSPSGRKGYEQYF. The CDR3 region has the DNA TGTGCCAGCAGTCCAAGCGGGAGGAAAGGGTACGAGCAGTACTTC.